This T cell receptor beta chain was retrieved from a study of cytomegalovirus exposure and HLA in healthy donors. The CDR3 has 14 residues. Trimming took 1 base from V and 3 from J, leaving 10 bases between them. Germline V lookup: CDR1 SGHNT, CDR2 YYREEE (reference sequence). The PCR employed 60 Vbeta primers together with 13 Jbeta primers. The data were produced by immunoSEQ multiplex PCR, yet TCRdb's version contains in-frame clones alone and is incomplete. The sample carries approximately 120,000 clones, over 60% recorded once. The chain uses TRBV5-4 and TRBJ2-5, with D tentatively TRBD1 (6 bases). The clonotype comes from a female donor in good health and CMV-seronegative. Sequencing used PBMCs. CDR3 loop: CASSLRGNEETQYF. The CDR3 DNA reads TGTGCCAGCAGCTTGAGGGGGAATGAAGAGACCCAGTACTTC.